These 21 T cell receptor beta chains share one sample of origin, sequenced in a study of blood T cell repertoires in COVID-19. The data were produced by immunoSEQ multiplex PCR, yet TCRdb's version contains in-frame clones alone and is incomplete. Seen here are around 130,000 clones, roughly 79% observed once, and the top ten hold less than 14%. Material for sequencing was peripheral blood. These receptors were collected from a human donor in a cohort sampled during active COVID-19.

The chain links TRBV3-1 (or the pseudogene TRBV3-2) to TRBJ2-2; 11 bases match TRBD2. Germline V gene lookup returns CDR1 LGHDT and CDR2 YNNKEL (reference sequence). There are 16 residues in the CDR3. The trim removed 4 bases at V and 1 base at J, leaving 2 bases unmatched. CDR3 loop: CASSPTSGGNTGELFF. The CDR3 bases are TGTGCCAGCAGCCCAACTAGCGGGGGGAACACCGGGGAGCTGTTTTTT.

This clone was found a few times. The rearrangement uses TRBV2 and TRBJ1-1; D is perhaps TRBD1 (5 bases). CDR3 length: 13 residues. The V end lost 5 bases, the J end lost 7 bases, and 14 bases lay between the germline ends. Germline V CDR1 and CDR2: SNHLY, FYNNEI. The CDR3 DNA follows: TGTGCCAGCAGTTTGCAGGGCACTCATGAAGCTTTCTTT. Amino acid sequence: CASSLQGTHEAFF.

The rearrangement links TRBV5-6 to TRBJ2-5; no reliable D call. The CDR3 totals 16 residues. Germline V CDR1 and CDR2: SGHDT, YYEEEE. V was pared by 0 bases and J by 1 base, with 13 bases between. The CDR3 reads CASSLVSVHTQETQYF. CDR3 in DNA: TGTGCCAGCAGCTTGGTAAGCGTACATACCCAAGAGACCCAGTACTTC.

The V call is TRBV7-9, the J call TRBJ1-4; D may be TRBD1 (5 bases). Trimming pared 6 bases from V and 0 bases from J, leaving 17 bases between. CDR1 is SEHNR and CDR2 is FQNEAQ in the germline V gene (reference sequence). The CDR3 spans 17 residues. CDR3 residues: CASSSGRQGPTNEKLFF. The CDR3 DNA reads as TGTGCCAGCAGTTCCGGGCGGCAGGGCCCAACTAATGAAAAACTGTTTTTT.

The chain carries TRBV3-1 (or the pseudogene TRBV3-2) and TRBJ2-1, with no clear D. The CDR3 is 16 amino acids. Germline lookup yields CDR1 LGHDT and CDR2 YNNKEL (reference sequence). V lost 3 bases and J 1 base, leaving 13 bases between the germline ends. CDR3 region: CASSQFSPSSYNEQFF. The CDR3 DNA sequence: TGTGCCAGCAGCCAGTTTAGTCCCTCTTCCTACAATGAGCAGTTCTTC.

This chain joins TRBV5-5 and TRBJ2-5; possibly TRBD2 for D (6 bases). This CDR3 region has 13 residues. Germline CDR1 SGHKS, CDR2 YYEKEE (reference sequence). V was trimmed by 5 bases and J by 5 bases, leaving 13 bases between them. The CDR3 loop reads CASRREGRETQYF. CDR3 DNA sequence: TGTGCCAGCAGAAGGGAAGGGAGGGAGACCCAGTACTTC.

The chain recombines TRBV7-9 with TRBJ1-5, with unresolved D. The V and J ends lost 3 bases and 5 bases respectively, with 8 bases between them. Per the germline V gene, CDR1 is SEHNR and CDR2 is FQNEAQ (reference sequence). The CDR3 is 13 amino acids. CDR3 amino acids: CASSLGLDQPQHF. The DNA for the CDR3 is TGTGCCAGCAGCTTGGGCCTCGATCAGCCCCAGCATTTT. Based on the CDR3 plus reference TRBV7-9 and TRBJ1-5, the full variable domain is DTGVSQNPRHKITKRGQNVTFRCDPISEHNRLYWYRQTLGQGPEFLTYFQNEAQLEKSRLLSDRFSAERPKGSFSTLEIQRTEQGDSAMYLCASSLGLDQPQHFGDGTRLSIL.

V is TRBV9 and J is TRBJ2-5; 9 bases align to TRBD2. The CDR3 totals 16 residues. Per the germline V gene, CDR1 is SGDLS and CDR2 is YYNGEE. V gave up 2 bases and J gave up 2 bases; unmatched junction bases: 7. The CDR3 DNA reads as TGTGCCAGCAGCGTCCCGCGAGCGGGGGGACAAGAGACCCAGTACTTC. It translates to CASSVPRAGGQETQYF.

The V call is TRBV18, the J call TRBJ2-3; the match to TRBD1 covers 7 bases. This CDR3 is 16 amino acids long. In germline, CDR1 is KGHSH, CDR2 LQKENI. V lost 1 base, J lost 0 bases, and 4 bases stayed unmatched. The CDR3 sequence: CASSPRQGISTDTQYF. The DNA of the CDR3 is TGTGCCAGCTCACCACGACAGGGAATCAGCACAGATACGCAGTATTTT. The complete variable domain, with remaining parts taken from reference TRBV18 and TRBJ2-3, reads NAGVMQNPRHLVRRRGQEARLRCSPMKGHSHVYWYRQLPEEGLKFMVYLQKENIIDESGMPKERFSAEFPKEGPSILRIQQVVRGDSAAYFCASSPRQGISTDTQYFGPGTRLTVL.

The V call is TRBV6-2 or TRBV6-3, the J call TRBJ2-5, with 8 bases identical to TRBD2. The CDR3 spans 14 residues. V lost 7 bases and J lost 5; bases outside the gene matches: 9. The germline gives CDR1 MNHEY, CDR2 SVGEGT. CDR3 coding DNA: TGTGCCAGCACCCCAGCGGGGGAGGAGGAGACCCAGTACTTC. This encodes CASTPAGEEETQYF.

This clone has only one observation. The chain uses TRBV5-1 and TRBJ1-1; 9 bases are a match to TRBD1. This CDR3 comprises 13 residues. V lost 3 bases and J lost 7; bases outside the gene matches: 4. Germline assignment: CDR1 SGHRS and CDR2 YFSETQ. The CDR3 spells CASSWGQGDEAFF. The CDR3 DNA reads TGCGCCAGCAGCTGGGGACAGGGCGATGAAGCTTTCTTT.

CDR3 residues: CASSYQTSSTDTQYF. For the CDR3, the DNA is TGTGCCAGCAGTTACCAGACTTCTAGCACAGATACGCAGTATTTT. This rearrangement joins TRBV6-5 to TRBJ2-3; D is uncertain. V gave up 2 bases and J gave up 0 bases, with 9 bases separating them. CDR1 is MNHEY, CDR2 SVGAGI, per germline. This CDR3 region has 15 residues.

This chain links TRBV9 with TRBJ2-2; TRBD1 matches at 9 bases. The V gene end was trimmed by 4 bases and the J gene end by 3 bases; junction bases not matched to a gene: 4. The CDR3 spans 15 residues. Germline V gene lookup returns CDR1 SGDLS and CDR2 YYNGEE. The CDR3 here is CASSPWDRDTGELFF. CDR3 DNA sequence: TGTGCCAGCAGCCCATGGGACAGGGACACCGGGGAGCTGTTTTTT.

The chain links TRBV4-2 to TRBJ1-2; D uncertain. Per the germline V gene, CDR1 is LGHNA and CDR2 is YNFKEQ. Trimming left V 0 bases short and J 7 bases short, with 18 bases between. The CDR3 runs 16 residues. In DNA, the CDR3 is TGTGCCAGCAGCCAAGACTGGAGGGCTTTGAGTAGTGGCTACACCTTC. The encoded protein is CASSQDWRALSSGYTF.

The chain has TRBV19 and TRBJ2-2; 8 bases are shared with TRBD1. The V and J ends lost 5 bases and 4 bases, in that order; junction bases with no gene match: 0. Germline assignment: CDR1 LNHDA and CDR2 SQIVND (reference sequence). This CDR3 spans 13 amino acids. DNA for the CDR3: TGTGCCAGTAGTGACAGGGGCACCGGGGAGCTGTTTTTT. Amino acids: CASSDRGTGELFF.

This clone was seen a single time. This chain links TRBV7-8 with TRBJ1-1, with D unclear. Trimming pared 5 bases from V and 5 bases from J, leaving 15 bases between. The CDR3 consists of 14 residues. Per the germline V gene, CDR1 is SGHVS and CDR2 is FQNEAQ. The CDR3 sequence is CASSLATEKTEAFF. CDR3 DNA sequence: TGTGCCAGCAGCCTGGCGACTGAAAAAACTGAAGCTTTCTTT.

This chain joins TRBV7-2 and TRBJ2-5; 9 nucleotides align to TRBD2. CDR1 and CDR2 from the germline V gene are SGHTA and FQGNSA. Losses at the gene ends were 8 bases for V and 5 bases for J; bases not matched to a gene: 9. The CDR3 runs 14 residues. This CDR3 reads CASSRSGGGETQYF. The CDR3, as DNA: TGTGCCAGCTCACGTAGCGGGGGCGGGGAGACCCAGTACTTC. Full variable domain (missing parts from reference TRBV7-2 and TRBJ2-5): GAGVSQSPSNKVTEKGKDVELRCDPISGHTALYWYRQSLGQGLEFLIYFQGNSAPDKSGLPSDRFSAERTGGSVSTLTIQRTQQEDSAVYLCASSRSGGGETQYFGPGTRLLVL.

This rearrangement joins TRBV7-9 to TRBJ2-5; possible D gene TRBD1, 5 bases. V was shortened by 6 bases and J by 2 bases, with 10 bases between the two germline ends. The CDR3 spans 13 residues. Germline V gives CDR1 SEHNR, CDR2 FQNEAQ (reference sequence). The DNA for the CDR3 is TGTGCCAGCAGACACAGGACGCAAGAGACCCAGTACTTC. It specifies CASRHRTQETQYF.

The chain recombines TRBV5-6 with TRBJ2-5; 8 bases align to TRBD1. CDR1 and CDR2 (germline): SGHDT, YYEEEE. V gave up 4 bases and J gave up 4 bases; unmatched junction bases: 12. The CDR3 has 16 residues. CDR3 nucleotide sequence: TGTGCCAGCAGCATGAAGAGGACAGGGTCCGGAGAGACCCAGTACTTC. Its translation: CASSMKRTGSGETQYF.

This clone was detected a few times. V gene TRBV2 combines with J gene TRBJ1-5, with 12 bases matching TRBD1. V shed 6 bases, J shed 2 bases, and the junction held 5 bases outside the gene matches. CDR1 and CDR2 from the germline V gene are SNHLY and FYNNEI. There are 16 residues in the CDR3. The CDR3 is CASSSGQGAGNQPQHF. The CDR3 DNA follows: TGTGCCAGCAGCTCGGGACAGGGGGCAGGCAATCAGCCCCAGCATTTT.

The rearrangement uses TRBV5-1 and TRBJ2-1; 10 bases map to TRBD1. The CDR3 has 16 amino acids. V was pared by 4 bases and J by 2 bases, with 6 bases of the junction left unmatched. From germline, CDR1 is SGHRS and CDR2 YFSETQ. This chain's CDR3 is CASSQRDRGTYNEQFF. In DNA form, the CDR3 reads TGCGCCAGCAGCCAAAGGGACAGGGGAACCTACAATGAGCAGTTCTTC.